The 2 T cell receptor beta chains given below trace back to one sample, sequenced in a study of blood T cell repertoires in COVID-19. The method was immunoSEQ multiplex PCR; TCRdb's version includes in-frame clones alone and lacks a portion of them. The sample includes 20,000 or so clones, 75% to 95% seen only once; the top ten take approximately 3.4%. Sequencing used peripheral blood. The origin of the receptors is an older woman with active COVID-19.

The V call is TRBV7-2, the J call TRBJ2-5, with TRBD2 matching 9 bases. There are 14 residues in the CDR3. Per germline, CDR1 SGHTA and CDR2 FQGNSA. The V and J ends lost 3 bases and 6 bases, in that order; junction bases with no gene match: 5. The CDR3 is CASSFGGRVQTQYF. The CDR3 region has the DNA TGTGCCAGCAGCTTCGGCGGGAGGGTTCAGACCCAGTACTTC.

The V gene is TRBV9, the J gene TRBJ1-2, with a tentative D call TRBD1 (6 bases). Trimming pared 0 bases from V and 1 base from J, leaving 10 bases between. Germline assignment: CDR1 SGDLS and CDR2 YYNGEE. This CDR3 region has 15 residues. As DNA, the CDR3 is TGTGCCAGCAGCGTAGGTAGGGGGAGTAACTATGGCTACACCTTC. This sequence encodes CASSVGRGSNYGYTF. Using reference TRBV9 and TRBJ1-2 for the parts outside the CDR3, the full variable domain is DSGVTQTPKHLITATGQRVTLRCSPRSGDLSVYWYQQSLDQGLQFLIQYYNGEERAKGNILERFSAQQFPDLHSELNLSSLELGDSALYFCASSVGRGSNYGYTFGSGTRLTVV.